The next 15 T cell receptor beta chains were all read from a single sample in a study of cytomegalovirus exposure and HLA in healthy donors. PCR involved 60 Vbeta and 13 Jbeta primers. Repertoires were generated with immunoSEQ multiplex PCR, while TCRdb's copy carries only in-frame clones and drops some. The table shows 250,000 to 350,000 clones, with roughly 80% occurring only once. Sequencing was carried out using PBMCs. Every receptor here comes from a girl aged 2 to 10 in good health and CMV-seronegative.

The chain recombines TRBV5-1 with TRBJ2-1; 16 nucleotides agree with TRBD2. After removal of 7 bases from V and 13 bases from J, the junction contained 11 bases not matched to a gene. Germline loops: CDR1 SGHRS, CDR2 YFSETQ. The CDR3 spans 15 residues. CDR3 amino acids: CASEPGTSGRGPQFF. CDR3 bases: TGCGCCAGCGAACCAGGGACTAGCGGGAGGGGGCCCCAGTTCTTC.

Remarks on this clone: This CDR3 is also generated by other DNA sequences in the sample. The genes are TRBV4-2 and TRBJ2-5; 10 bases align to TRBD1. Germline assignment: CDR1 LGHNA and CDR2 YNFKEQ. The V and J ends lost 3 bases and 5 bases, in that order; junction bases with no gene match: 0. This CDR3 is built from 13 residues. In DNA, the CDR3 is TGTGCCAGCAGCCAGGACAGGGGGGAGACCCAGTACTTC. This sequence encodes CASSQDRGETQYF.

V is TRBV19 and J is TRBJ2-3; TRBD1 matches at 8 bases. The V gene's germline CDR1 is LNHDA and CDR2 SQIVND (reference sequence). The CDR3 totals 17 residues. Trimming at V came to 5 bases and at J to 4 bases, leaving 14 bases not matched to a gene. The CDR3 nucleotides are TGTGCCAGTAGTCCCGGGCGGCAGGGGGCGTTTTCAGATACGCAGTATTTT. It specifies CASSPGRQGAFSDTQYF.

The chain carries TRBV6-1 and TRBJ1-1; D might be TRBD1 (5 bases). The CDR3 spans 15 residues. Deletions cut 2 bases from V and 3 bases from J, with 13 bases between. Germline-derived CDR1 and CDR2 are MNHNS and SASEGT. CDR3: CASSEQGGPHTEAFF. In DNA form, the CDR3 reads TGTGCCAGCAGTGAACAGGGAGGCCCTCACACTGAAGCTTTCTTT.

The rearrangement joins TRBV11-2 to TRBJ2-1; D possibly corresponds to TRBD2 (6 bases). Per germline, CDR1 SGHAT and CDR2 FQNNGV. V lost 7 bases and J 0 bases, leaving 13 bases between the germline ends. The length of the CDR3 is 15 residues. The CDR3 protein is CASIKAGFSYNEQFF. Here the CDR3 DNA reads TGTGCCAGCATCAAAGCGGGTTTCTCCTACAATGAGCAGTTCTTC.

This chain uses TRBV5-4 with TRBJ2-1; 8 nucleotides agree with TRBD2. The CDR3 is 15 residues long. The germline CDR1 and CDR2 sequences are SGHNT and YYREEE (reference sequence). With V trimmed by 4 bases and J by 2 bases, 5 bases remained unmatched. CDR3 sequence reads: CASSPHSGTYNEQFF. CDR3 nucleotide sequence: TGTGCCAGCAGCCCCCATAGCGGGACCTACAATGAGCAGTTCTTC.

The rearrangement joins TRBV7-9 to TRBJ1-3; no clear D gene. Trimming shortened V by 5 bases and J by 0 bases, and 8 bases separated the two germline ends. This CDR3 has 14 residues. Germline V gives CDR1 SEHNR, CDR2 FQNEAQ (reference sequence). The CDR3 loop reads CASSGPSSGNTIYF. The DNA for the CDR3 is TGTGCCAGCAGCGGGCCAAGCTCTGGAAACACCATATATTTT.

This chain links TRBV27 with TRBJ2-7; TRBD2 agrees at 12 bases. CDR3 size: 15 residues. The V segment lost 5 bases and the J segment 0 bases; nucleotides outside the gene matches: 2. Germline loops: CDR1 MNHEY, CDR2 SMNVEV (reference sequence). The CDR3 sequence is CASSPGLAGSYEQYF. In DNA form, the CDR3 reads TGTGCCAGCAGTCCGGGACTAGCGGGCTCCTACGAGCAGTACTTC.

This clone appeared a few times. The chain employs TRBV11-2 and TRBJ2-7; a weak D match, TRBD1 (5 bases). The CDR3 is 14 amino acids. Germline assignment: CDR1 SGHAT and CDR2 FQNNGV. Trimming stripped 1 base from V and 9 bases from J, with 16 bases between. The CDR3 nucleotides are TGTGCCAGCAGCTTAGCGCCCAGGGCCCCCGGGCAGTACTTC. Protein product: CASSLAPRAPGQYF.

V and J are TRBV6-5 and TRBJ2-7; tentative D call: TRBD2 (5 bases). V was cut by 2 bases and J by 3 bases, with 17 bases left in between. CDR1 is MNHEY, CDR2 SVGAGI, per germline. CDR3 length equals 16 residues. The CDR3 nucleotides read TGTGCCAGCAGTTACGCCGGAGGTCTTTTGAGCTACGAGCAGTACTTC. Protein sequence: CASSYAGGLLSYEQYF.

The chain links TRBV5-5 to TRBJ2-7; 10 nucleotides agree with TRBD1. Per germline, CDR1 SGHKS and CDR2 YYEKEE (reference sequence). The CDR3 loop spans 13 amino acids. J was trimmed by 7 bases and V by 4 bases; bases with no gene match: 5. CDR3 residues: CASSEDRGREQYF. DNA for the CDR3: TGTGCCAGCAGCGAGGACAGGGGGAGGGAGCAGTACTTC. Full variable domain (rest looked up from reference TRBV5-5 and TRBJ2-7): DAGVTQSPTHLIKTRGQQVTLRCSPISGHKSVSWYQQVLGQGPQFIFQYYEKEERGRGNFPDRFSARQFPNYSSELNVNALLLGDSALYLCASSEDRGREQYFGPGTRLTVT.

The rearrangement joins TRBV6-5 to TRBJ1-1; 10 bases fit TRBD1. Per the germline V gene, CDR1 is MNHEY and CDR2 is SVGAGI. The CDR3 loop spans 15 amino acids. Germline trimming cut 0 bases from V and 3 bases from J; bases unmatched to any gene: 1. CDR3 in amino acids: CASSYSGTGDTEAFF. DNA of the CDR3: TGTGCCAGCAGTTACTCCGGGACAGGGGACACTGAAGCTTTCTTT.

The chain uses TRBV7-9 and TRBJ2-2, with no clear D. The CDR3 length is 11 residues. In germline, CDR1 is SEHNR, CDR2 FQNEAQ (reference sequence). V lost 9 bases to trimming and J lost 7 bases, with 9 bases between them. CDR3 region: CAREIGGELFF. The CDR3 DNA is TGTGCCAGAGAAATCGGCGGGGAGCTGTTTTTT.

The J gene is TRBJ1-1, the V gene TRBV28, with D possibly being TRBD1 (5 bases). The CDR3 is 14 amino acids. V was pared by 7 bases and J by 6 bases, with 18 bases between. Per germline, CDR1 MDHEN and CDR2 SYDVKM. CDR3 loop: CASIGGVQEAEAFF. CDR3 nucleotides: TGTGCCAGCATTGGGGGGGTACAGGAAGCTGAAGCTTTCTTT. Full variable domain (missing parts from reference TRBV28 and TRBJ1-1): DVKVTQSSRYLVKRTGEKVFLECVQDMDHENMFWYRQDPGLGLRLIYFSYDVKMKEKGDIPEGYSVSREKKERFSLILESASTNQTSMYLCASIGGVQEAEAFFGQGTRLTVV.

V is TRBV4-2 and J is TRBJ2-7; perhaps TRBD1 as D (6 bases). This CDR3 comprises 14 residues. V was pared by 0 bases and J by 3 bases, with 9 bases between. Germline lookup yields CDR1 LGHNA and CDR2 YNFKEQ. This CDR3 reads CASSQDWTDYEQYF. CDR3 bases: TGTGCCAGCAGCCAAGATTGGACAGACTACGAGCAGTACTTC.